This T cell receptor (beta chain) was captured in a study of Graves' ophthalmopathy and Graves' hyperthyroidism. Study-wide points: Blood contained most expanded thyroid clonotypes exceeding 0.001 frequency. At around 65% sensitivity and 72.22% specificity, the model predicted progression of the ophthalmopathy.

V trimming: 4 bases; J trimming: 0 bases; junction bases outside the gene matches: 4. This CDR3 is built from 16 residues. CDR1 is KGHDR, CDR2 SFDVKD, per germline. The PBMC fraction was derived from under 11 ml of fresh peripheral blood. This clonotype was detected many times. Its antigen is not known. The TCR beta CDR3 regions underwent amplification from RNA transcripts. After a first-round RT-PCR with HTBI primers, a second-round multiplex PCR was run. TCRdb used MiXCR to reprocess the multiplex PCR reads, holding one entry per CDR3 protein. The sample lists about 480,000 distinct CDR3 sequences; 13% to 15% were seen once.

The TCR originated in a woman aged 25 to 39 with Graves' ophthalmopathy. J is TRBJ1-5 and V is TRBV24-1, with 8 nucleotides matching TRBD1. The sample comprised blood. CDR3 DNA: TGTGCCACCAGTGACCCGACAGGGGATAGCAATCAGCCCCAGCATTTT. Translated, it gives CATSDPTGDSNQPQHF.